The clone carrying this T cell receptor (beta chain) was observed a single time. The data were obtained in a study of shared clonotypes between healthy human individuals. The assay was immunoSEQ multiplex PCR, and TCRdb's table has in-frame clones only and misses some. The sample has 2.3 million or so clones, roughly 93% seen once. The sequence was collected from a man between 18 and 35 years old in good health. Some clones in this sample may be carry-over from other donors' samples. Sequencing was carried out using naive CD4+ T cells from PBMCs. Described subset: CD45RA+ positively selected.

For the CDR3, the DNA is TGTGCCAGCAGCTTAGGGAGCGGCCCACGGAACACTGAAGCTTTCTTT. Translating gives CASSLGSGPRNTEAFF. The chain links TRBV11-2 to TRBJ1-1; D unresolved. Trimming left V 1 base short and J 1 base short, with 13 bases between. CDR1 and CDR2 from the germline V gene are SGHAT and FQNNGV. CDR3 length: 16 amino acids. Full variable domain (missing parts from reference TRBV11-2 and TRBJ1-1): EAGVAQSPRYKIIEKRQSVAFWCNPISGHATLYWYQQILGQGPKLLIQFQNNGVVDDSQLPKDRFSAERLKGVDSTLKIQPAKLEDSAVYLCASSLGSGPRNTEAFFGQGTRLTVV.